The table lists the clone carrying this T cell receptor (beta chain) with many counts. Antigen unknown. The data are from a study of glioma-infiltrating T cells. Study observations and caveats: Tissue and blood shared very few CDR3 sequences. Non-neoplastic patients had below-expected tissue-blood divergence, while all gliomas exceeded expectation.

After removal of 5 bases from V and 0 bases from J, the junction contained 3 bases not matched to a gene. CDR3 size: 13 residues. Looked up from germline, CDR1 is DFQATT and CDR2 is SNEGSKA (reference sequence). The iRepertoire nested amplicon-rescue multiplex PCR amplified TCR alpha and beta CDR3s from RNA. For one-step reverse transcription and amplification, 100-400 ng of tissue mRNA or PBMC total RNA was used. From the multiplex PCR reads, TCRdb called clonotypes with MiXCR, one entry per CDR3 protein. The repertoire holds approximately 110,000 distinct CDR3 sequences, with approximately 25% as singletons.

The chain has TRBV20-1 and TRBJ1-1; 7 positions agree with TRBD1. Sequencing was done on a sample of glioma tissue, nonneoplastic brain tissue, or PBMCs (not recorded which). The sequence derives from a human donor with low-grade glioma or glioblastoma, undergoing nonglioma brain surgery, or in good health (not recorded which). The CDR3 protein is CSAGQAMNTEAFF. CDR3 nucleotides: TGCAGTGCTGGACAGGCCATGAACACTGAAGCTTTCTTT.